One sample yielded the 24 T cell receptor beta chains listed below, sequenced in a study of human T cells and chemical hapten exposure. Time point: patch test 3, about 24 weeks after DPC sensitization. Documented treatment: therapeutic diphenylcyclopropenone sensitization with weekly scalp DPC. Using its own MiXCR run on the RACE reads, TCRdb lists one record per CDR3 protein. The table has just over 95,000 distinct CDR3 sequences, roughly a quarter seen once. The sequenced sample was whole blood, obtained in connection with sensitization to the hapten diphenylcyclopropenone (DPC). The source of these receptors is a man aged 35 to 55 with alopecia areata. Some clones in this sample may be carry-over from other donors' samples.

The chain uses TRBV5-1 and TRBJ2-1; 10 bases agree with TRBD2. The CDR3 is made up of 14 amino acids. J lost 4 bases, V lost 4 bases, and 2 bases had no gene match. The germline V gene has CDR1 SGHRS and CDR2 YFSETQ. The CDR3 sequence: CASSPTSGYNEQFF. The CDR3 DNA sequence: TGCGCCAGCAGCCCGACTAGCGGGTACAATGAGCAGTTCTTC.

This clonotype was counted only a few times. The rearrangement uses TRBV6-5 and TRBJ1-1; D is perhaps TRBD1 (5 bases). From germline, CDR1 is MNHEY and CDR2 SVGAGI. This CDR3 has 13 residues. The V end was cut by 6 bases, the J end by 4 bases, with 12 bases between. The CDR3 loop reads CASRTSGGTEAFF. The CDR3, as DNA: TGTGCCAGCAGGACGTCTGGGGGCACTGAAGCTTTCTTT.

This clonotype came up a few times. This rearrangement joins TRBV12-3 or TRBV12-4 to TRBJ2-1; TRBD2 is a possible D gene (6 bases). The CDR3 has 13 residues. Deletions cut 3 bases from V and 7 bases from J, with 10 bases between. The DNA of the CDR3 is TGTGCCAGCAGTTTGTCCGGGACTAATGAGCAGTTCTTC. Protein product: CASSLSGTNEQFF.

The chain joins TRBV19 to TRBJ2-1; the D gene is possibly TRBD2 (5 bases). CDR1 is LNHDA, CDR2 SQIVND, per germline (reference sequence). This CDR3 region has 14 residues. The V gene lost 7 bases and the J gene lost 8 bases, with 18 bases spanning the gap. The CDR3 loop is CASNNEGEYDEQFF. Written as DNA, the CDR3 is TGTGCCAGTAACAACGAGGGAGAGTACGATGAGCAGTTCTTC.

This clonotype was seen just once. The chain couples TRBV2 to TRBJ1-1, with D possibly being TRBD1 (5 bases). V was pared by 1 base and J by 7 bases, with 7 bases between. Germline CDR1 is SNHLY and CDR2 is FYNNEI. The length of the CDR3 is 12 residues. The DNA for the CDR3 is TGTGCCAGCAGTGAAGGGGGACTTGAAGCTTTCTTT. Encoded protein: CASSEGGLEAFF.

The chain links TRBV4-1 to TRBJ1-5; 12 bases map to TRBD1. CDR3 length equals 22 residues. The V segment lost 4 bases and the J segment 0 bases; nucleotides outside the gene matches: 19. Germline V lookup: CDR1 MGHRA, CDR2 YSYEKL. The CDR3 sequence: CASSPPSLPGQGAIHSNQPQHF. DNA for the CDR3: TGCGCCAGCAGCCCCCCAAGCCTTCCGGGACAGGGGGCGATTCATAGCAATCAGCCCCAGCATTTT.

This clonotype was observed a handful of times. CDR3 protein: CASSETGSTDTQYF. In nucleotides, the CDR3 is TGCGCCAGCAGTGAGACAGGGAGTACAGATACGCAGTATTTT. The rearrangement uses TRBV10-2 and TRBJ2-3; the D gene is possibly TRBD1 (6 bases). The CDR3 contains 14 residues. Germline CDR1 is WSHSY and CDR2 is SAAADI. The V end was cut by 2 bases, the J end by 3 bases, with 9 bases between.

The V and J genes are TRBV11-1 and TRBJ2-3, with D uncertain. Germline V CDR1 and CDR2: SGHAT, FQDESV (reference sequence). Trimming left V 2 bases short and J 4 bases short, with 7 bases between. This CDR3 contains 13 residues. The CDR3 DNA sequence: TGTGCCAGCAGCTTATTGAGTCCAGATACGCAGTATTTT. This codes for CASSLLSPDTQYF.

This clonotype was found a few times. The chain links TRBV28 to TRBJ2-6; D remains unclear. Germline CDR1 is MDHEN and CDR2 is SYDVKM. V was clipped by 5 bases and J by 4 bases, with 12 bases between them. The CDR3 loop spans 15 amino acids. Here the CDR3 reads CASSRTTRGANVLTF. The CDR3 region has the DNA TGTGCCAGCAGTCGAACGACGAGGGGGGCCAACGTCCTGACTTTC.

The chain couples TRBV7-8 to TRBJ2-3, with 9 bases aligning to TRBD1. The trim removed 7 bases at V and 10 bases at J, leaving 12 bases unmatched. The CDR3 loop spans 14 amino acids. Germline CDR1 SGHVS, CDR2 FQNEAQ. The CDR3 reads CASTRTGARSPQYF. CDR3 DNA sequence: TGTGCCAGCACCAGGACAGGGGCACGATCCCCGCAGTATTTT.

The V and J genes are TRBV11-1 and TRBJ1-1; no clear D. CDR1 SGHAT and CDR2 FQDESV come from the germline V gene (reference sequence). The length of the CDR3 is 13 residues. V was cut by 4 bases and J by 3 bases, with 9 bases left in between. The DNA for the CDR3 is TGTGCCAGCAGCTACGAAGGGTACACTGAAGCTTTCTTT. Translated: CASSYEGYTEAFF.

The sample holds one count of this clonotype. The chain couples TRBV6-2 or TRBV6-3 to TRBJ2-7; D perhaps matches TRBD2 (5 bases). The V and J ends lost 6 bases and 0 bases respectively, with 12 bases between them. Looked up from germline, CDR1 is MNHEY and CDR2 is SVGEGT. The CDR3 covers 14 residues. The CDR3 DNA follows: TGTGCCAGCAGGACCTACCGGGACTCCTACGAGCAGTACTTC. Amino acids: CASRTYRDSYEQYF.

This clonotype has more than one count but fewer than ten. The chain couples TRBV27 to TRBJ2-2, with D uncertain. Germline CDR1 MNHEY, CDR2 SMNVEV (reference sequence). CDR3 length: 15 amino acids. V was pared by 7 bases and J by 1 base, with 13 bases between. CDR3 residues: CASTPVRQNTGELFF. Written as DNA, the CDR3 is TGTGCCAGCACCCCCGTCAGACAGAACACCGGGGAGCTGTTTTTT.

V gene TRBV28 combines with J gene TRBJ2-7, with TRBD1 as a possible D gene (6 bases). The V end was cut by 7 bases, the J end by 2 bases, with 12 bases between. Germline CDR1 is MDHEN and CDR2 is SYDVKM. The CDR3 runs to 13 residues. This CDR3 reads CASIHSGAYEQYF. For the CDR3, the DNA is TGTGCCAGCATTCACTCAGGGGCCTACGAGCAGTACTTC. The full variable domain, with the rest looked up from reference TRBV28 and TRBJ2-7, is DVKVTQSSRYLVKRTGEKVFLECVQDMDHENMFWYRQDPGLGLRLIYFSYDVKMKEKGDIPEGYSVSREKKERFSLILESASTNQTSMYLCASIHSGAYEQYFGPGTRLTVT.

This clonotype was detected a few times. The J gene is TRBJ2-7, the V gene TRBV20-1, with D unclear. Germline V gene sequence: CDR1 DFQATT, CDR2 SNEGSKA (reference sequence). The CDR3 consists of 14 residues. Trimming cost V 3 bases and J 0 bases, with 12 bases left between them. CDR3: CSASPQVLSYEQYF. The CDR3 coding sequence is TGCAGTGCTAGCCCGCAGGTCCTCTCCTACGAGCAGTACTTC.

This clonotype was seen only a few times. CDR3 amino acids: CASSPDRGSPDTQYF. CDR3 sequence (DNA): TGTGCCAGCAGTCCGGACAGGGGATCGCCAGATACGCAGTATTTT. The J gene is TRBJ2-3, the V gene TRBV12-3 or TRBV12-4, with TRBD1 matching 9 bases. J was trimmed by 4 bases and V by 5 bases; bases with no gene match: 7. The CDR3 consists of 15 residues.

The chain joins TRBV12-3 or TRBV12-4 to TRBJ2-7; 9 bases fit TRBD1. J was trimmed by 3 bases and V by 6 bases; bases with no gene match: 9. This CDR3 is built from 15 residues. The CDR3 loop is CASSPGQGPIYEQYF. The CDR3 DNA reads as TGTGCCAGCAGCCCAGGACAGGGGCCGATCTACGAGCAGTACTTC.

As for this clonotype: One junction end disagrees with the germline gene, perhaps due to a read error. The chain employs TRBV3-1 and TRBJ1-2; TRBD1 aligns across 12 bases. The germline V gene encodes CDR1 LGHDT and CDR2 YNNKEL (reference sequence). The CDR3 has 16 residues. The CDR3 region has the DNA TGTGCCAGCAGCCACACCGGGACAGGGGGCTCTAAAGCGCTCTTCTTC. It is translated as CASSHTGTGGSKALFF.

This rearrangement joins TRBV20-1 to TRBJ2-3; D is ambiguous. From germline, CDR1 is DFQATT and CDR2 SNEGSKA (reference sequence). The CDR3 loop spans 15 amino acids. Trimming took off 2 bases at V and 2 bases at J, with 14 bases between the two ends. In DNA form, the CDR3 reads TGCAGTGCTAGACCGGAGTTACCCACCACAGATACGCAGTATTTT. Residues: CSARPELPTTDTQYF.

This clonotype was seen more than once but under ten times. The chain joins TRBV9 to TRBJ2-5; D gene uncertain. CDR1 and CDR2 from the germline V gene are SGDLS and YYNGEE. Trimming removed 2 bases at V and 5 bases at J, with 10 bases between. The CDR3 loop spans 13 amino acids. Here the CDR3 reads CASSVGLGETQYF. The CDR3 nucleotides read TGTGCCAGCAGCGTCGGCTTGGGGGAGACCCAGTACTTC.

This clonotype has just a few counts. V is TRBV27 and J is TRBJ2-3; TRBD2 aligns across 16 bases. Germline V lookup: CDR1 MNHEY, CDR2 SMNVEV (reference sequence). V gave up 3 bases and J gave up 11 bases; unmatched junction bases: 17. The CDR3 loop spans 19 amino acids. The CDR3: CASSFSGLAGGRHGVGQYF. The CDR3 DNA follows: TGTGCCAGCAGTTTCTCGGGACTAGCGGGAGGGCGGCACGGGGTCGGGCAGTATTTT.

This clonotype was observed a handful of times. The rearrangement links TRBV29-1 to TRBJ2-5; 7 nucleotides match TRBD1. CDR1 and CDR2 from the germline V gene are SQVTM and ANQGSEA. V lost 2 bases, J lost 3 bases, and 9 bases stayed unmatched. The CDR3 has 15 residues. The CDR3 here is CSVELFRTGEETQYF. The CDR3 bases are TGCAGCGTTGAACTCTTCCGGACAGGAGAAGAGACCCAGTACTTC.

The chain is built from TRBV10-3 and TRBJ2-7; tentative D call: TRBD2 (6 bases). Germline lookup yields CDR1 ENHRY and CDR2 SYGVKD. Trimming pared 2 bases from V and 5 bases from J, leaving 13 bases between. This CDR3 is 14 amino acids long. CDR3 residues: CAISEIRGKDEQYF. In DNA, the CDR3 is TGTGCCATCAGTGAGATCCGGGGGAAAGACGAGCAGTACTTC.

The chain carries TRBV15 and TRBJ2-3; 12 positions agree with TRBD2. Germline CDR1 and CDR2: LNHNV and YYDKDF (reference sequence). V was clipped by 4 bases and J by 0 bases; unmatched bases: 5. CDR3 length equals 17 residues. The DNA of the CDR3 is TGTGCCACCAGCATTGGGACTAGCGGGTCTAGCACAGATACGCAGTATTTT. It is translated as CATSIGTSGSSTDTQYF.